These 2 T cell receptor beta chains were all obtained from the same sample, sequenced in a study of shared clonotypes between healthy human individuals. Measured with immunoSEQ multiplex PCR; TCRdb has only the in-frame clones, and not every one. The repertoire includes about 1,500,000 clones, about 96% of them detected once, and roughly 1.2% sits in the top ten. The specimen sequenced was naive CD4+ T cells sorted from blood. Subset indicated: CD45RA+ positively selected. The receptors come from a man aged 25-45 years in good health.

J is TRBJ1-4 and V is TRBV5-1; D is unclear. Trimming shortened V by 7 bases and J by 4 bases, and 11 bases separated the two germline ends. In germline, CDR1 is SGHRS, CDR2 YFSETQ. The CDR3 is 13 amino acids. The CDR3 spells CASRASHNEKLFF. The CDR3, as DNA: TGCGCCAGCCGGGCCTCCCATAATGAAAAACTGTTTTTT.

The CDR3: CASSATADRTDTQYF. Here the CDR3 DNA reads TGTGCCAGCAGTGCAACAGCGGACAGGACAGATACGCAGTATTTT. V is TRBV6-1 and J is TRBJ2-3; TRBD1 aligns across 7 bases. CDR1 is MNHNS, CDR2 SASEGT, per germline. The CDR3 spans 15 residues. V gave up 4 bases and J gave up 3 bases; unmatched junction bases: 7.